This T cell receptor beta chain was sequenced for a study of CD8 T cells in ankylosing spondylitis. The sample holds a few counts of this clonotype. The antigen is unknown. Study-wide findings and caveats: Earlier reports found some motif variants in synovial fluid and blood in reactive arthritis. Disease-linked clones were reportedly significantly enriched in matched ankylosing spondylitis synovial fluid. Ankylosing spondylitis blood seemed to carry a telltale TCR beta motif made of about 8 highly homologous variants.

TCRdb independently ran MiXCR on the 5' RACE reads; one entry per CDR3 protein. The table shows 350,000 to 400,000 distinct CDR3 sequences, with 20% to 25% occurring only once. The germline V gene encodes CDR1 SGHKS and CDR2 YYEKEE (reference sequence). Trimming left V 2 bases short and J 7 bases short, with 10 bases between. The CDR3 covers 13 residues. This clonotype originated in a male donor with ankylosing spondylitis or in good health (not recorded which). The V call is TRBV5-5, the J call TRBJ2-1, with D possibly matching TRBD1 (6 bases). Sequencing was done on a sample of blood, either unsorted or a sorted T cell fraction (not recorded which). The CDR3: CASSFGQLNEQFF. The CDR3 nucleotides are TGTGCCAGCAGCTTTGGACAGCTTAATGAGCAGTTCTTC.